The 30 T cell receptor beta chains given below trace back to one sample, sequenced in a study of CD4 T cells in lung cancer. Some clones are missing from TCRdb's copy, which holds only in-frame ones; the method was immunoSEQ multiplex PCR. The sample yields 10,000 to 11,000 clones, 50% to 75% seen once. The lung tissue was taken at least 3 cm from the tumor in the same resection. Sequencing used normal lung tissue taken away from the tumor. Receptors originate from a man aged 55 to 70 with non-small cell lung cancer.

The chain combines TRBV6-6 with TRBJ2-1, with 8 bases fitting TRBD1. CDR1 and CDR2 (germline): MNHNY, SVGAGI (reference sequence). The CDR3 runs 14 residues. J gave up 7 bases and V 8 bases, and 10 bases lay outside the gene matches. CDR3 nucleotides: TGTGCCAGCTCCGAGGTACACAGGGGGAATGAGCAGTTCTTC. It encodes CASSEVHRGNEQFF.

The chain uses TRBV5-4 and TRBJ2-7; 12 positions match TRBD1. The CDR3 spans 15 residues. CDR1 and CDR2 from the germline V gene are SGHNT and YYREEE (reference sequence). The V and J ends lost 4 bases and 4 bases, in that order; junction bases with no gene match: 6. CDR3 loop: CASSKGQGALYEQYF. The CDR3 nucleotides are TGTGCCAGCAGCAAGGGACAGGGGGCGCTTTACGAGCAGTACTTC.

This chain links TRBV2 with TRBJ2-1, with TRBD2 matching over 7 bases. Trimming removed 8 bases from V and 5 bases from J; junction bases left unmatched: 9. Looked up from germline, CDR1 is SNHLY and CDR2 is FYNNEI. The CDR3 runs 14 residues. DNA for the CDR3: TGTGCCAGCCGGATGCTAGCGGCTGACAATGAGCAGTTCTTC. Encoded protein: CASRMLAADNEQFF.

The chain links TRBV7-6 to TRBJ2-7; D perhaps matches TRBD2 (6 bases). Trimming took off 1 base at V and 1 base at J, with 11 bases between the two ends. Germline lookup yields CDR1 SGHVS and CDR2 FNYEAQ. The CDR3 is 15 amino acids. CDR3 sequence reads: CASSLVGGQSYEQYF. The CDR3 DNA sequence: TGTGCCAGCAGCTTAGTTGGAGGGCAATCCTACGAGCAGTACTTC.

This rearrangement joins TRBV4-1 to TRBJ1-1, with D hard to call. The germline V gene encodes CDR1 MGHRA and CDR2 YSYEKL. This CDR3 is built from 16 residues. V gave up 0 bases and J gave up 1 base, with 12 bases separating them. This CDR3 is CASSQDRYRANTEAFF. In nucleotides, the CDR3 is TGCGCCAGCAGCCAAGATCGGTACCGAGCGAACACTGAAGCTTTCTTT.

This clone was counted only a few times. The V gene is TRBV12-1, the J gene TRBJ2-7; no DNA check was done on the table's D call, TRBD1. TRBV12-1 is reported as a pseudogene. CDR3 size: 14 residues. As DNA, the CDR3 is TGTGCCAGCAGCTTGGACAGGGGGCGGTACGAGCAGTACTTC. Its protein product is CASSLDRGRYEQYF.

V is TRBV19 and J is TRBJ2-3, with TRBD1 as a possible D gene (6 bases). The CDR3 sequence is 14 residues long. Trimming took 4 bases from V and 4 from J, leaving 12 bases between them. CDR1 and CDR2 from the germline V gene are LNHDA and SQIVND (reference sequence). This CDR3 is CASSTTGSADTQYF. The DNA for the CDR3 is TGTGCCAGTAGTACGACAGGTTCGGCAGATACGCAGTATTTT. The variable domain in full, with the rest retrieved from reference TRBV19 and TRBJ2-3, is DGGITQSPKYLFRKEGQNVTLSCEQNLNHDAMYWYRQDPGQGLRLIYYSQIVNDFQKGDIAEGYSVSREKKESFPLTVTSAQKNPTAFYLCASSTTGSADTQYFGPGTRLTVL.

V is TRBV6-1 and J is TRBJ1-2; a possible D gene is TRBD1 (6 bases). The V gene's germline CDR1 is MNHNS and CDR2 SASEGT. Trimming shortened V by 4 bases and J by 4 bases, and 13 bases separated the two germline ends. This CDR3 comprises 14 residues. CDR3 residues: CASSAAGGGYGYTF. The CDR3 coding sequence is TGTGCCAGCAGTGCCGCTGGGGGCGGCTATGGCTACACCTTC.

This clone occurred a few times. The rearrangement joins TRBV15 to TRBJ2-4, with 10 bases lining up with TRBD1. This CDR3 is built from 14 residues. The V and J ends lost 5 bases and 3 bases, in that order; junction bases with no gene match: 1. CDR1 and CDR2 from the germline V gene are LNHNV and YYDKDF (reference sequence). CDR3 residues: CATSRDRGKNIQYF. DNA for the CDR3: TGTGCCACCAGCCGGGACAGGGGCAAAAACATTCAGTACTTC.

The chain joins TRBV5-8 to TRBJ1-2, with 12 nucleotides matching TRBD1. V was pared by 4 bases and J by 7 bases, with 11 bases of the junction left unmatched. Germline V gene lookup returns CDR1 SGHTS and CDR2 YDEGEE. The CDR3 covers 16 residues. For the CDR3, the DNA is TGTGCCAGCAGCAAGGGACAGGGGGCTCCTGGAAGTGGCTACACCTTC. This encodes CASSKGQGAPGSGYTF.

The CDR3 bases are TGTGCCAGTAGTATGGGGACTAGCGGGAGTCGGGAGCAGTACTTC. It is translated as CASSMGTSGSREQYF. This chain connects TRBV19 to TRBJ2-7; 14 nucleotides agree with TRBD2. The germline V gene encodes CDR1 LNHDA and CDR2 SQIVND (reference sequence). The CDR3 contains 15 residues. The junction had 5 bases not matched to a gene; V was cut back by 3 bases and J by 7 bases. The variable domain in full, completed from reference TRBV19 and TRBJ2-7, reads DGGITQSPKYLFRKEGQNVTLSCEQNLNHDAMYWYRQDPGQGLRLIYYSQIVNDFQKGDIAEGYSVSREKKESFPLTVTSAQKNPTAFYLCASSMGTSGSREQYFGPGTRLTVT.

The chain links TRBV6-6 to TRBJ2-1; 13 positions match TRBD2. Germline CDR1 reads MNHNY; CDR2 reads SVGAGI (reference sequence). Trimming at V came to 2 bases and at J to 10 bases, leaving 5 bases not matched to a gene. The CDR3 loop spans 15 amino acids. The CDR3 region has the DNA TGTGCCAGCAGTTACCCGACTAGCGGGAGGCGCGAGCAGTTCTTC. Its protein is CASSYPTSGRREQFF.

This rearrangement joins TRBV5-3 to TRBJ2-7; D may be TRBD2 (6 bases). TRBV5-3 is assigned to the ORF class and has an uncertain function. This CDR3 contains 14 residues. Trimming took off 1 base at V and 0 bases at J, with 8 bases between the two ends. Here the CDR3 reads CARSLNGSSYEQYF. The CDR3 coding sequence is TGTGCCAGAAGCTTGAACGGGAGCTCCTACGAGCAGTACTTC.

The chain recombines TRBV7-9 with TRBJ2-5; TRBD1 matches at 11 bases. CDR3 size: 14 residues. The ends lost 4 bases at V and 7 bases at J; junction bases unmatched: 5. Looked up from germline, CDR1 is SEHNR and CDR2 is FQNEAQ (reference sequence). The CDR3 region is CASSSGQGVGTQYF. CDR3 coding DNA: TGTGCCAGCAGCTCGGGACAGGGGGTTGGGACCCAGTACTTC.

This sequence joins TRBV9 and TRBJ2-7; 7 bases match TRBD2. This CDR3 has 15 amino acids. V was pared by 3 bases and J by 4 bases, with 10 bases of the junction left unmatched. CDR1 and CDR2 (germline): SGDLS, YYNGEE. The CDR3 is CASSALAGAVYEQYF. For the CDR3, the DNA is TGTGCCAGCAGCGCCCTGGCGGGAGCTGTTTACGAGCAGTACTTC.

The chain carries TRBV5-4 and TRBJ1-1, with 9 bases identical to TRBD1. The CDR3 consists of 17 residues. Germline V gene data show CDR1 as SGHNT and CDR2 as YYREEE (reference sequence). With V trimmed by 0 bases and J by 0 bases, 6 bases remained unmatched. The CDR3 protein is CASSLGGQGFMNTEAFF. Here the CDR3 DNA reads TGTGCCAGCAGCTTGGGGGGACAGGGATTCATGAACACTGAAGCTTTCTTT.

The V and J genes are TRBV19 and TRBJ1-2; possible D gene TRBD1, 5 bases. The V end lost 3 bases, the J end lost 2 bases, and 10 bases lay between the germline ends. Germline V gives CDR1 LNHDA, CDR2 SQIVND (reference sequence). The length of the CDR3 is 14 residues. The CDR3 region has the DNA TGTGCCAGTAGTATCTCCAGGGCAAACTATGGCTACACCTTC. Translated: CASSISRANYGYTF. The full variable domain, rest sourced from reference TRBV19 and TRBJ1-2, is DGGITQSPKYLFRKEGQNVTLSCEQNLNHDAMYWYRQDPGQGLRLIYYSQIVNDFQKGDIAEGYSVSREKKESFPLTVTSAQKNPTAFYLCASSISRANYGYTFGSGTRLTVV.

The genes are TRBV28 and TRBJ1-5; no definite D call. Germline CDR1 and CDR2: MDHEN and SYDVKM. V was pared by 7 bases and J by 2 bases, with 12 bases between. CDR3 length equals 14 residues. CDR3 protein: CASIWAQGNQPQHF. The CDR3 DNA sequence: TGTGCCAGCATCTGGGCGCAGGGCAATCAGCCCCAGCATTTT.

The chain joins TRBV4-1 to TRBJ2-3, with D perhaps matching TRBD2 (5 bases). Per the germline V gene, CDR1 is MGHRA and CDR2 is YSYEKL. The CDR3 has 15 amino acids. V gave up 5 bases and J gave up 2 bases, with 14 bases separating them. The CDR3 loop is CASSSTGGTTDTQYF. The CDR3 coding sequence is TGCGCCAGCAGCTCGACCGGAGGTACCACAGATACGCAGTATTTT.

V and J are TRBV6-6 and TRBJ2-7; a possible D gene is TRBD2 (6 bases). From germline, CDR1 is MNHNY and CDR2 SVGAGI (reference sequence). Trimming removed 0 bases from V and 3 bases from J, with 9 bases in between. This CDR3 has 14 amino acids. The CDR3 loop reads CASSYSGLLYEQYF. Written as DNA, the CDR3 is TGTGCCAGCAGTTACTCGGGACTCCTCTACGAGCAGTACTTC.

This chain links TRBV9 with TRBJ1-1, with D unresolved. The CDR3 is 14 amino acids. The germline gives CDR1 SGDLS, CDR2 YYNGEE. V was clipped by 1 base and J by 1 base, with 8 bases between them. CDR3 in DNA: TGTGCCAGCAGCGTAAGTGCAGGGAACACTGAAGCTTTCTTT. Encoded protein: CASSVSAGNTEAFF. Looking up the rest from reference TRBV9 and TRBJ1-1 gives the full variable domain: DSGVTQTPKHLITATGQRVTLRCSPRSGDLSVYWYQQSLDQGLQFLIQYYNGEERAKGNILERFSAQQFPDLHSELNLSSLELGDSALYFCASSVSAGNTEAFFGQGTRLTVV.

V and J are TRBV5-1 and TRBJ2-1, with 11 bases fitting TRBD2. J was trimmed by 3 bases and V by 3 bases; bases with no gene match: 8. This CDR3 contains 17 residues. The germline CDR1 and CDR2 sequences are SGHRS and YFSETQ. CDR3: CASSWTGTSGGYNEQFF. Here the CDR3 DNA reads TGCGCCAGCAGCTGGACCGGGACTAGCGGAGGCTACAATGAGCAGTTCTTC. Looking up the rest from reference TRBV5-1 and TRBJ2-1 gives the full variable domain: KAGVTQTPRYLIKTRGQQVTLSCSPISGHRSVSWYQQTPGQGLQFLFEYFSETQRNKGNFPGRFSGRQFSNSRSEMNVSTLELGDSALYLCASSWTGTSGGYNEQFFGPGTRLTVL.

In this sample, this clone turned up once. The chain uses TRBV29-1 and TRBJ2-7, with D possibly matching TRBD1 (6 bases). There are 13 residues in the CDR3. Trimming cost V 4 bases and J 5 bases, with 15 bases left between them. Per the germline V gene, CDR1 is SQVTM and CDR2 is ANQGSEA. The CDR3 bases are TGCAGCGTTGGAACCTACAGGGCTAACGAGCAGTACTTC. It encodes CSVGTYRANEQYF.

This clone was found a few times. The CDR3 protein is CASSPGGEETQYF. In nucleotides, the CDR3 is TGTGCCAGCAGCCCGGGGGGGGAAGAGACCCAGTACTTC. This chain links TRBV7-3 with TRBJ2-5; 8 bases match TRBD2. The CDR3 runs to 13 residues. J lost 3 bases, V lost 5 bases, and 2 bases had no gene match. Germline lookup yields CDR1 SGHTA and CDR2 FQGTGA.

Within the sample, this clone is medium-sized. The chain carries TRBV27 and TRBJ1-1, with 8 bases matching TRBD1. The CDR3 runs 15 residues. Trimming removed 5 bases from V and 4 bases from J; junction bases left unmatched: 9. Per germline, CDR1 MNHEY and CDR2 SMNVEV (reference sequence). DNA for the CDR3: TGTGCCAGCAGTCCGCGACAGGGGAGGGGCACTGAAGCTTTCTTT. Its protein is CASSPRQGRGTEAFF.

The V gene is TRBV29-1, the J gene TRBJ2-3; TRBD2 aligns across 11 bases. V lost 4 bases, J lost 5 bases, and 11 bases stayed unmatched. Germline V gene lookup returns CDR1 SQVTM and CDR2 ANQGSEA. CDR3 length equals 16 residues. The CDR3 DNA is TGCAGCGTTGCCTGGCCCACTAGCGGGAGTTTAGATACGCAGTATTTT. Encoded protein: CSVAWPTSGSLDTQYF.

CDR3 amino acids: CASSSPTAALNTGELFF. CDR3 nucleotide sequence: TGTGCCAGCAGCTCCCCGACCGCGGCGTTGAACACCGGGGAGCTGTTTTTT. The chain recombines TRBV4-2 with TRBJ2-2; no clear D. The germline CDR1 and CDR2 sequences are LGHNA and YNFKEQ. The CDR3 length is 17 residues. Trimming removed 5 bases at V and 1 base at J, with 17 bases between.

The chain combines TRBV7-8 with TRBJ2-3, with TRBD2 as a possible D gene (6 bases). Trimming cost V 5 bases and J 2 bases, with 20 bases left between them. The CDR3 spans 17 residues. CDR1 SGHVS and CDR2 FQNEAQ come from the germline V gene. The CDR3 loop is CASSPIRGGSYTDTQYF. The CDR3 bases are TGTGCCAGCAGCCCAATAAGGGGAGGAAGCTACACAGATACGCAGTATTTT.

This clone was seen once. The chain recombines TRBV4-1 with TRBJ2-3, with D unresolved. The V gene's germline CDR1 is MGHRA and CDR2 YSYEKL. The CDR3 has 16 amino acids. Trimming took 0 bases from V and 0 from J, leaving 10 bases between them. CDR3 residues: CASSQDSTVSTDTQYF. DNA for the CDR3: TGCGCCAGCAGCCAAGATAGCACGGTGAGCACAGATACGCAGTATTTT.

The genes are TRBV28 and TRBJ1-1; 7 bases are a match to TRBD1. The CDR3 is 14 residues long. Germline assignment: CDR1 MDHEN and CDR2 SYDVKM. With V trimmed by 4 bases and J by 0 bases, 2 bases remained unmatched. The CDR3 protein is CASSWGQMNTEAFF. CDR3 bases: TGTGCCAGCAGTTGGGGACAGATGAACACTGAAGCTTTCTTT.